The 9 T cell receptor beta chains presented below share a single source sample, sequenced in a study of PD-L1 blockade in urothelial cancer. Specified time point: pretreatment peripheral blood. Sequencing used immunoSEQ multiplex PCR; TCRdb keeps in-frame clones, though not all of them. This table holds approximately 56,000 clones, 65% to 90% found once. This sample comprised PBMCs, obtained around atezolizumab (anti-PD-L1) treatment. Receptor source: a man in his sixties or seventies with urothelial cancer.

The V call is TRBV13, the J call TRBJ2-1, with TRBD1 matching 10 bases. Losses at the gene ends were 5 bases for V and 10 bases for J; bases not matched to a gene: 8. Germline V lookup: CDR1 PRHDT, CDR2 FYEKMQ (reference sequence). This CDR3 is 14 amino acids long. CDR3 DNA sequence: TGTGCCAGCAGCGGAGGGACAGGGGCGGGGGAGCAGTTCTTC. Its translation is CASSGGTGAGEQFF. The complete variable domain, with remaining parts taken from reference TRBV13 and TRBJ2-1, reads AAGVIQSPRHLIKEKRETATLKCYPIPRHDTVYWYQQGPGQDPQFLISFYEKMQSDKGSIPDRFSAQQFSDYHSELNMSSLELGDSALYFCASSGGTGAGEQFFGPGTRLTVL.

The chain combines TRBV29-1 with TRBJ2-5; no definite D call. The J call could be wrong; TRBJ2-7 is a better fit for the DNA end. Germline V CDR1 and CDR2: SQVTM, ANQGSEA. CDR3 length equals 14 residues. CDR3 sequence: CSVEMASRPYEQYF. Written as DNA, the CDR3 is TGCAGCGTTGAAATGGCTAGTCGGCCCTACGAGCAGTACTTC.

The CDR3 region is CSVELLGGGGTDTQYF. The CDR3 DNA is TGCAGCGTTGAACTATTGGGGGGAGGAGGGACAGATACGCAGTATTTT. The rearrangement joins TRBV29-1 to TRBJ2-3; D is perhaps TRBD2 (6 bases). Trimming cost V 2 bases and J 3 bases, with 18 bases left between them. The CDR3 sequence is 16 residues long. Germline V gives CDR1 SQVTM, CDR2 ANQGSEA.

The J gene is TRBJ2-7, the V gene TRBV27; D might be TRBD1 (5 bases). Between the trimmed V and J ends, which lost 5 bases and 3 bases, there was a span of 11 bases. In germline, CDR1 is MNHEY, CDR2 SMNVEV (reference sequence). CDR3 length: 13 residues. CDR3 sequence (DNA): TGTGCCAGCAGTCCCCTGGGGCTCTACGAGCAGTACTTC. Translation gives CASSPLGLYEQYF.

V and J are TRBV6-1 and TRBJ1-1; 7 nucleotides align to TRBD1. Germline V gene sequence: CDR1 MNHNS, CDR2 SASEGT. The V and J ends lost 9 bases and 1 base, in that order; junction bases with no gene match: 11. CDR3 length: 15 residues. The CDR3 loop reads CASPAGGYWNTEAFF. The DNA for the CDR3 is TGTGCCAGTCCCGCAGGGGGATATTGGAACACTGAAGCTTTCTTT.

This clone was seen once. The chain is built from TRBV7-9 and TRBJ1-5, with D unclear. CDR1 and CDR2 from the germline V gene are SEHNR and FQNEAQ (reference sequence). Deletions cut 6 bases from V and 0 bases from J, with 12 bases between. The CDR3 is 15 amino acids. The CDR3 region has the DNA TGTGCCAGCAGTCGCGGACTTTATAGCAATCAGCCCCAGCATTTT. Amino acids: CASSRGLYSNQPQHF.

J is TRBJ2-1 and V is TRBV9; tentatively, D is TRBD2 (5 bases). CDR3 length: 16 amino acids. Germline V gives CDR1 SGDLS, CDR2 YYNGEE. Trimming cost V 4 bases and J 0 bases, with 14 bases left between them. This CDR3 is CASSLGGAVSYNEQFF. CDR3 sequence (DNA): TGTGCCAGCAGCCTAGGAGGCGCCGTCTCCTACAATGAGCAGTTCTTC.

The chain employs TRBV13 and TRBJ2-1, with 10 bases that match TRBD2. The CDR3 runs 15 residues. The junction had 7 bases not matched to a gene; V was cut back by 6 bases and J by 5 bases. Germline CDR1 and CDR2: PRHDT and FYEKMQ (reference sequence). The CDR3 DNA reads TGTGCCAGCAGTGATATAGCGGGAGGCCACAATGAGCAGTTCTTC. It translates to CASSDIAGGHNEQFF.

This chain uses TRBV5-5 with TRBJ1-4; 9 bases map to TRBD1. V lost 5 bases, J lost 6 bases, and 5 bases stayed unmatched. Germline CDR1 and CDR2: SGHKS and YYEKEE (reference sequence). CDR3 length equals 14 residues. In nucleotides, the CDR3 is TGTGCCAGCAGACCGCGGGACAGGGATGAAAAACTGTTTTTT. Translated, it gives CASRPRDRDEKLFF.